This is a list of T cell receptor beta chains from one sample in a study of post-analysis software for immune sequencing data. Via MiXCR, TCRdb re-called the PCR reads, giving one row per CDR3 protein. The sample shows fewer than 900,000 distinct CDR3 sequences, approximately 44% of them seen only once. The specimen sequenced was blood. All receptors come from a girl aged 5 to 17 with multiple sclerosis. CDR3s include the opening cysteine and the closing phenylalanine or tryptophan.

length	V	J	CDR3
16	TRBV27	TRBJ2-6	CASSPTRGMGANVLTF
14	TRBV18	.	CASSTIDRRETQYF
11	TRBV10-3	TRBJ2-5	CAIGAGNEQYF
18	TRBV6-1	TRBJ1-5	CASSRQGVGGVSNQPQHF
13	TRBV29-1	TRBJ2-3	CSVGGDEADTQYF
16	TRBV3-1	TRBJ2-1	CASSQYPSGSPNEQFF
14	TRBV12-3/TRBV12-4	TRBJ1-2	CASSFGGRDYGYTF
13	TRBV10-3	TRBJ1-2	CAIRTGGEYGYTF
13	TRBV7-9	TRBJ2-7	CASSRTSFYEQYF
14	TRBV13	TRBJ2-1	CASSFGGRLNEQFF
12	TRBV4-1	TRBJ2-5	CASSKDLEIQYF
14	TRBV27	.	CASKRMTGQETQYF
15	TRBV5-1	TRBJ2-3	CASSIGTGFTDTQYF
16	TRBV20-1	.	CSARPSTSGRAYEQYF
13	TRBV20-1	TRBJ2-5	CSASGGAQETQYF
16	TRBV7-2	TRBJ2-3	CASSPRTSGVTDTQYF
14	TRBV10-3	TRBJ2-5	CAIRENRAGETQYF
15	TRBV7-9	TRBJ2-7	CASSPPGPAAYEQYF
16	TRBV20-1	TRBJ2-1	CSARDMRLAGGNEQFF
12	TRBV29-1	TRBJ2-3	CSDAGVSDTQYF
12	TRBV29-1	TRBJ2-1	CSVGEQKETQFF
15	TRBV5-1	TRBJ2-1	CASSLSGNSYNEQFF
15	TRBV4-3	TRBJ2-3	CASSQDLASPDTQYF
17	TRBV12-3/TRBV12-4	TRBJ2-5	CASTLHLGGRDQETQYF
14	TRBV20-1	TRBJ2-7	CSATRTGGRYEQYF
17	TRBV24-1	TRBJ2-1	CATSDFTGPGSYNEQFF
11	TRBV6-5	TRBJ1-2	CASSGGNGYTF
16	TRBV15	TRBJ2-4	CATSFGRTGIKNIQYF
18	TRBV10-3	TRBJ1-1	CAISESFRYGARVAEAFF
16	TRBV6-5	TRBJ2-3	CASSYSRGGLTDTQYF
13	TRBV20-1	TRBJ2-1	CSLTGTAYNEQFF
13	TRBV12-3/TRBV12-4	TRBJ2-1	CASRMSSYNEQFF